This TCR beta chain came from a study of CD4 T cells in relation to SARS-CoV-2 and coronaviruses. Unexposed donor CD4+ T cells date from about 2011-2018, before the COVID-19 pandemic. The cells were cultured for 10 days before CD4+ T cells were isolated. Cells permitting, SARS-CoV-2 S/N and four cold-coronavirus spikes were tested on unexposed-donor CD4+ T cells. TCRdb's copy holds only in-frame clones and misses some; the assay was immunoSEQ multiplex PCR. The sample lists under 30,000 clones, roughly 82% occurring once. The CDR3 is 12 amino acids. V was pared by 4 bases and J by 6 bases, with 8 bases between. The V gene's germline CDR1 is SGDLS and CDR2 YYNGEE. In the case of this clone: Its antigen is still unknown.

Sequenced material: CD4+ T cells from PBMCs, cultured in vitro. The receptor was isolated from a human donor in good health. The chain uses TRBV9 and TRBJ2-1, with D possibly matching TRBD1 (6 bases). CDR3 DNA sequence: TGTGCCAGCAGCCCAGGGGCCAATGAGCAGTTCTTC. Encoded protein: CASSPGANEQFF.